The 12 T cell receptor beta chains in this list originate from one sample, sequenced in a study of vaccination effects on CD4 cells after COVID-19. Culturing for about 10 days preceded CD4+ T cell isolation. Participants each got two BNT162b2 or mRNA-1273 vaccine doses. Their cognate antigens are unknown. Sequencing used immunoSEQ multiplex PCR; TCRdb keeps in-frame clones, though not all of them. The sample has just under 75,000 clones, roughly 73% seen once; the top ten hold approximately 2.4%. This specimen was CD4+ T cells from PBMCs cultured without peptide, taken after COVID-19 vaccination. The source is a human donor who received a COVID-19 vaccine.

This clone came up once. The rearrangement joins TRBV7-2 to TRBJ1-2, with 9 bases fitting TRBD1. V lost 4 bases to trimming and J lost 5 bases; unmatched junction nucleotides: 8. This CDR3 has 15 amino acids. In germline, CDR1 is SGHTA, CDR2 FQGNSA. CDR3 residues: CASSYKLGQGYGYTF. For the CDR3, the DNA is TGTGCCAGCAGCTATAAACTAGGACAGGGGTATGGCTACACCTTC. The complete variable domain, with remaining parts taken from reference TRBV7-2 and TRBJ1-2, reads GAGVSQSPSNKVTEKGKDVELRCDPISGHTALYWYRQSLGQGLEFLIYFQGNSAPDKSGLPSDRFSAERTGGSVSTLTIQRTQQEDSAVYLCASSYKLGQGYGYTFGSGTRLTVV.

The V call is TRBV5-1, the J call TRBJ1-5; D is unclear. CDR3 length: 13 amino acids. Trimming removed 4 bases at V and 3 bases at J, with 8 bases between. Germline assignment: CDR1 SGHRS and CDR2 YFSETQ. This CDR3 reads CASSPEINQPQHF. The CDR3, as DNA: TGCGCCAGCAGCCCGGAGATCAATCAGCCCCAGCATTTT. The whole variable domain, filled in from reference TRBV5-1 and TRBJ1-5, reads KAGVTQTPRYLIKTRGQQVTLSCSPISGHRSVSWYQQTPGQGLQFLFEYFSETQRNKGNFPGRFSGRQFSNSRSEMNVSTLELGDSALYLCASSPEINQPQHFGDGTRLSIL.

J is TRBJ1-2 and V is TRBV6-5, with a tentative D call TRBD1 (6 bases). This CDR3 is built from 15 residues. Germline V gene data show CDR1 as MNHEY and CDR2 as SVGAGI. V lost 6 bases and J 8 bases, leaving 22 bases between the germline ends. Written as DNA, the CDR3 is TGTGCCAGCAGAAAAGAGGGGGGAGGTCGGTGGGGCTACACCTTC. Translating it yields CASRKEGGGRWGYTF.

This chain links TRBV7-2 with TRBJ1-5; D may be TRBD1 (6 bases). This CDR3 region has 17 residues. The ends were cut back, 1 base at V and 6 bases at J, with 19 bases in the middle. In germline, CDR1 is SGHTA, CDR2 FQGNSA. CDR3 amino acids: CASSLESFVGHPQPQHF. The CDR3 coding sequence is TGTGCCAGCAGCTTAGAGTCCTTCGTGGGACACCCTCAGCCCCAGCATTTT.

The chain combines TRBV6-6 with TRBJ1-3; TRBD1 might be the D (6 bases). This CDR3 spans 13 amino acids. V gave up 10 bases and J gave up 0 bases, with 10 bases separating them. Looked up from germline, CDR1 is MNHNY and CDR2 is SVGAGI (reference sequence). The CDR3 loop is CATATGSGNTIYF. The CDR3 bases are TGTGCCACCGCGACAGGCTCTGGAAACACCATATATTTT.

This chain links TRBV6-2 or TRBV6-3 with TRBJ2-2, with no clear D. V was cut by 5 bases and J by 4 bases, with 8 bases left in between. CDR3 length: 13 amino acids. CDR1 is MNHEY and CDR2 is SVGEGT in the germline V gene. CDR3 in DNA: TGTGCCAGCAGTCCGCCCCTCACCGGGGAGCTGTTTTTT. This translates into CASSPPLTGELFF.

The V gene is TRBV5-5, the J gene TRBJ1-4, with D uncertain. The CDR3 totals 14 residues. Between the trimmed V and J ends, which lost 4 bases and 4 bases, there was a span of 11 bases. Looked up from germline, CDR1 is SGHKS and CDR2 is YYEKEE (reference sequence). CDR3 in amino acids: CASSPDGYNEKLFF. The CDR3 nucleotides are TGTGCCAGCAGCCCGGATGGGTATAATGAAAAACTGTTTTTT. Based on the CDR3 plus reference TRBV5-5 and TRBJ1-4, the full variable domain is DAGVTQSPTHLIKTRGQQVTLRCSPISGHKSVSWYQQVLGQGPQFIFQYYEKEERGRGNFPDRFSARQFPNYSSELNVNALLLGDSALYLCASSPDGYNEKLFFGSGTQLSVL.

The CDR3 region is CASSYGTDTQYF. CDR3 DNA: TGTGCCAGCAGTTACGGCACAGATACGCAGTATTTT. This sequence joins TRBV6-6 and TRBJ2-3; no clear D gene. Trimming cost V 2 bases and J 1 base, with 1 base left between them. The germline gives CDR1 MNHNY, CDR2 SVGAGI (reference sequence). This CDR3 has 12 amino acids.

V is TRBV29-1 and J is TRBJ1-1; D uncertain. Germline V lookup: CDR1 SQVTM, CDR2 ANQGSEA. Trimming cost V 7 bases and J 3 bases, with 9 bases left between them. This CDR3 contains 11 residues. This CDR3 reads CSAQKDTEAFF. The DNA for the CDR3 is TGCAGCGCGCAGAAGGACACTGAAGCTTTCTTT.

Points on this clone: At the DNA level, this CDR3 is encoded by other sequences in the same sample as well. This chain uses TRBV28 with TRBJ1-1; 7 bases match TRBD1. V trimming: 6 bases; J trimming: 3 bases; junction bases outside the gene matches: 4. The germline gives CDR1 MDHEN, CDR2 SYDVKM. This CDR3 contains 13 residues. As DNA, the CDR3 is TGTGCCAGCAGCAGACAGGGTTACACTGAAGCTTTCTTT. Protein sequence: CASSRQGYTEAFF.

This clone was seen only a few times. The V and J genes are TRBV19 and TRBJ2-4, with D unclear. CDR1 and CDR2 (germline): LNHDA, SQIVND (reference sequence). The CDR3 contains 14 residues. The V end was cut by 3 bases, the J end by 6 bases, with 12 bases between. CDR3 amino acids: CASSISGELNIQYF. Written as DNA, the CDR3 is TGTGCCAGTAGTATTAGTGGGGAATTAAACATTCAGTACTTC.

The count of this clone is one. The rearrangement uses TRBV28 and TRBJ2-6; D is ambiguous. V was shortened by 6 bases and J by 5 bases, with 8 bases between the two germline ends. Germline CDR1 MDHEN, CDR2 SYDVKM. The CDR3 has 13 amino acids. In DNA, the CDR3 is TGTGCCAGCAGCCTTTCACGGGCCAACGTCCTGACTTTC. This translates into CASSLSRANVLTF.